One sample yielded the 23 T cell receptor beta chains listed below, sequenced in a study of beta chain features in type 1 diabetes. All of the isolated RNA was reverse transcribed, so expressed TCRB transcripts were sequenced. Assay used: immunoSEQ multiplex PCR; TCRdb lists only in-frame clones, some missing. The sample lists about 450,000 clones, more than 9.5% occurring once. The specimen sequenced was naive CD4+ T cells from blood. Receptors originate from a woman under 30 in good health.

This clone was observed a few times. The chain links TRBV9 to TRBJ2-1; 7 positions agree with TRBD2. After removal of 4 bases from V and 4 bases from J, the junction contained 11 bases not matched to a gene. The CDR3 contains 16 residues. CDR1 and CDR2 (germline): SGDLS, YYNGEE. The CDR3 DNA follows: TGTGCCAGCAGCCCTCGGGGGGTCTTAGGGTACAATGAGCAGTTCTTC. It specifies CASSPRGVLGYNEQFF.

V is TRBV2 and J is TRBJ2-1; no clear D. V lost 7 bases, J lost 2 bases, and 21 bases lay in between. The CDR3 contains 17 residues. Germline CDR1 reads SNHLY; CDR2 reads FYNNEI. The CDR3 bases are TGTGCCAGCATTTTCCCCTCGTCGGCCATCCCCTACAATGAGCAGTTCTTC. Translation gives CASIFPSSAIPYNEQFF.

The chain combines TRBV9 with TRBJ2-3; 14 nucleotides match TRBD2. V lost 3 bases to trimming and J lost 7 bases; unmatched junction nucleotides: 4. This CDR3 has 15 residues. The germline V gene has CDR1 SGDLS and CDR2 YYNGEE. The CDR3 is CASSERTSGRNTQYF. In DNA, the CDR3 is TGTGCCAGCAGCGAGAGGACTAGCGGGAGGAATACGCAGTATTTT.

This clone was counted a few times. DNA of the CDR3: TGCAGTGCTAGACGGGGTGAGCAGTACTTC. Its protein is CSARRGEQYF. The J gene is TRBJ2-7, the V gene TRBV20-1, with a weak D call TRBD2 (5 bases). CDR3 length: 10 amino acids. Trimming cost V 2 bases and J 7 bases, with 6 bases left between them. Germline V gene sequence: CDR1 DFQATT, CDR2 SNEGSKA (reference sequence).

This clone was detected only a few times. This chain connects TRBV4-1 to TRBJ2-7; the D is unclear. The CDR3 is made up of 14 amino acids. Germline values: CDR1 MGHRA, CDR2 YSYEKL. Trimming cost V 4 bases and J 0 bases, with 10 bases left between them. CDR3 residues: CASSPVGISYEQYV. In DNA form, the CDR3 reads TGCGCCAGCAGCCCCGTTGGGATCTCCTACGAGCAGTACGTC.

CDR3 loop: CASSSSSGTARNTIYF. DNA for the CDR3: TGTGCCAGCAGCTCCTCCTCCGGGACGGCGCGAAACACCATATATTTT. The J gene is TRBJ1-3, the V gene TRBV7-2, with D tentatively TRBD1 (5 bases). The CDR3 is 16 amino acids. Trimming left V 4 bases short and J 5 bases short, with 18 bases between. Germline V lookup: CDR1 SGHTA, CDR2 FQGNSA.

The chain is built from TRBV7-9 and TRBJ1-4; 9 bases match TRBD1. Trimming cost V 1 base and J 7 bases; bases outside gene matches: 1. Germline-derived CDR1 and CDR2 are SEHNR and FQNEAQ (reference sequence). This CDR3 comprises 14 residues. CDR3 nucleotides: TGTGCCAGCAGCTTAGGGACAGGGGCTGAAAAACTGTTTTTT. Translation gives CASSLGTGAEKLFF.

V is TRBV4-2 and J is TRBJ2-5, with D possibly matching TRBD2 (7 bases). The CDR3 has 16 amino acids. CDR1 is LGHNA, CDR2 YNFKEQ, per germline. V was clipped by 3 bases and J by 4 bases, with 18 bases between them. The CDR3 DNA reads TGTGCCAGCAGCCAGGCCCCCCCGGGGGGCCGAGAGACCCAGTACTTC. Translating it yields CASSQAPPGGRETQYF.

The V gene is TRBV9, the J gene TRBJ2-5; TRBD2 matches at 9 bases. The CDR3 covers 16 residues. The V gene end was trimmed by 0 bases and the J gene end by 5 bases; junction bases not matched to a gene: 8. The germline CDR1 and CDR2 sequences are SGDLS and YYNGEE. CDR3 in amino acids: CASSVANSGGLETQYF. The CDR3 nucleotides are TGTGCCAGCAGCGTAGCGAATAGCGGGGGTTTGGAGACCCAGTACTTC.

This clone has only a few counts. V and J are TRBV19 and TRBJ2-7, with 10 bases lining up with TRBD1. Germline CDR1 reads LNHDA; CDR2 reads SQIVND (reference sequence). With 2 bases clipped from V and 3 bases from J, the junction kept 7 bases outside the gene matches. This CDR3 region has 16 residues. The CDR3 region is CASSIRPGTGDYEQYF. CDR3 DNA sequence: TGTGCCAGTAGTATACGTCCCGGGACAGGGGACTACGAGCAGTACTTC. Full variable domain (rest looked up from reference TRBV19 and TRBJ2-7): DGGITQSPKYLFRKEGQNVTLSCEQNLNHDAMYWYRQDPGQGLRLIYYSQIVNDFQKGDIAEGYSVSREKKESFPLTVTSAQKNPTAFYLCASSIRPGTGDYEQYFGPGTRLTVT.

This clone has just a few counts. The chain recombines TRBV5-4 with TRBJ2-1, with 9 bases identical to TRBD2. The length of the CDR3 is 14 residues. After removal of 3 bases from V and 8 bases from J, the junction contained 6 bases not matched to a gene. CDR1 and CDR2 (germline): SGHNT, YYREEE (reference sequence). CDR3 sequence (DNA): TGTGCCAGCAGCTCGCCTAGCGGGGTTGATGAGCAGTTCTTC. This gives the protein CASSSPSGVDEQFF.

This clone was observed a few times. The chain has TRBV6-1 and TRBJ1-6, with TRBD1 as a possible D gene (6 bases). V lost 1 base and J 7 bases, leaving 11 bases between the germline ends. Germline loops: CDR1 MNHNS, CDR2 SASEGT. The CDR3 has 15 amino acids. CDR3 in amino acids: CASSEVRRGNSPLHF. The CDR3 coding sequence is TGTGCCAGCAGTGAAGTTCGGAGGGGGAATTCACCCCTCCACTTT.

This clone was seen a handful of times. CDR3 sequence (DNA): TGTGCCAGCAGTTTGTGGGGGGCTGGGCAGCCCCAGCATTTT. Translated: CASSLWGAGQPQHF. The V call is TRBV27, the J call TRBJ1-5; D is possibly TRBD1 (6 bases). Germline V CDR1 and CDR2: MNHEY, SMNVEV (reference sequence). This CDR3 region has 14 residues. Trimming stripped 3 bases from V and 7 bases from J, with 13 bases between.

This clone was seen a handful of times. The chain is built from TRBV2 and TRBJ2-1; D could derive from TRBD1 or TRBD2 (5 bases each). Between the trimmed V and J ends, which lost 6 bases and 0 bases, there was a span of 12 bases. This CDR3 is built from 15 residues. The germline V gene encodes CDR1 SNHLY and CDR2 FYNNEI. The CDR3 here is CASRGRDGSYNEQFF. The CDR3 nucleotides read TGTGCCAGCAGGGGACGGGACGGCTCCTACAATGAGCAGTTCTTC.

The chain is built from TRBV5-6 and TRBJ2-3; 10 bases line up with TRBD2. CDR3 size: 15 residues. Germline lookup yields CDR1 SGHDT and CDR2 YYEEEE. V was clipped by 2 bases and J by 2 bases; unmatched bases: 2. CDR3 nucleotides: TGTGCCAGCAGCTTACTAGCGGGGTACACAGATACGCAGTATTTT. It is translated as CASSLLAGYTDTQYF.

The chain joins TRBV29-1 to TRBJ2-5; perhaps TRBD1 as D (5 bases). Per the germline V gene, CDR1 is SQVTM and CDR2 is ANQGSEA. The V end was cut by 5 bases, the J end by 5 bases, with 9 bases between. The CDR3 spans 11 residues. Here the CDR3 DNA reads TGCAGCGTTCAAGCAGGGGAGACCCAGTACTTC. Protein sequence: CSVQAGETQYF.

The V gene is TRBV7-3, the J gene TRBJ2-1; 9 positions match TRBD2. Germline loops: CDR1 SGHTA, CDR2 FQGTGA. The CDR3 totals 15 residues. J lost 7 bases, V lost 2 bases, and 6 bases had no gene match. CDR3 nucleotides: TGTGCCAGCAGCTTAGCGGGACTAGCTTCAAATGAGCAGTTCTTC. Translation: CASSLAGLASNEQFF.

For this clone: Other DNA sequences from this sample encode an identical CDR3 as well. V gene TRBV29-1 combines with J gene TRBJ2-3, with D possibly matching TRBD2 (5 bases). Germline V lookup: CDR1 SQVTM, CDR2 ANQGSEA. The CDR3 consists of 13 residues. Trimming took off 4 bases at V and 0 bases at J, with 8 bases between the two ends. CDR3 loop: CSVVGGSTDTQYF. CDR3 in DNA: TGCAGCGTTGTGGGCGGGAGCACAGATACGCAGTATTTT.

As for this clone: This specimen includes other DNA sequences encoding the same CDR3. The V call is TRBV5-1, the J call TRBJ2-1; a possible D gene is TRBD1 (6 bases). Looked up from germline, CDR1 is SGHRS and CDR2 is YFSETQ. This CDR3 is 15 amino acids long. Trimming took 4 bases from V and 0 from J, leaving 11 bases between them. CDR3 region: CASSRDRSSYNEQFF. For the CDR3, the DNA is TGCGCCAGCAGCAGAGACAGGAGCTCCTACAATGAGCAGTTCTTC.

This chain joins TRBV15 and TRBJ1-1; D is undetermined. CDR1 LNHNV and CDR2 YYDKDF come from the germline V gene (reference sequence). With 1 base removed from V and 7 bases from J, the gap between germline ends came to 7 bases. The CDR3 spans 12 residues. The DNA of the CDR3 is TGTGCCACCAGCAGAGTGCGGGGTGAAGCTTTCTTT. Translation: CATSRVRGEAFF. Full variable domain (remainder filled in from reference TRBV15 and TRBJ1-1): DAMVIQNPRYQVTQFGKPVTLSCSQTLNHNVMYWYQQKSSQAPKLLFHYYDKDFNNEADTPDNFQSRRPNTSFCFLDIRSPGLGDTAMYLCATSRVRGEAFFGQGTRLTVV.

This chain joins TRBV9 and TRBJ1-5; 7 bases are a match to TRBD1. The CDR3 totals 14 residues. The junction had 7 bases not matched to a gene; V was cut back by 4 bases and J by 6 bases. CDR1 is SGDLS and CDR2 is YYNGEE in the germline V gene. This CDR3 reads CASSLGTASQPQHF. For the CDR3, the DNA is TGTGCCAGCAGCCTTGGGACAGCGAGTCAGCCCCAGCATTTT. Full variable domain (rest looked up from reference TRBV9 and TRBJ1-5): DSGVTQTPKHLITATGQRVTLRCSPRSGDLSVYWYQQSLDQGLQFLIQYYNGEERAKGNILERFSAQQFPDLHSELNLSSLELGDSALYFCASSLGTASQPQHFGDGTRLSIL.

V and J are TRBV11-2 and TRBJ2-1; D not resolved. The germline V gene encodes CDR1 SGHAT and CDR2 FQNNGV. Trimming pared 2 bases from V and 7 bases from J, leaving 21 bases between. The CDR3 spans 17 residues. The CDR3 region has the DNA TGTGCCAGCAGCTTACCGGTACGCGGACGGAGTTGGAATGAGCAGTTCTTC. This codes for CASSLPVRGRSWNEQFF.

V gene TRBV19 combines with J gene TRBJ2-4; tentative D call: TRBD1 (6 bases). V lost 6 bases, J lost 5 bases, and 11 bases lay in between. Per the germline V gene, CDR1 is LNHDA and CDR2 is SQIVND (reference sequence). The CDR3 loop spans 13 amino acids. CDR3 DNA: TGTGCCAGTAGCAAGGACAGAGAAAACATTCAGTACTTC. Translation: CASSKDRENIQYF.